This T cell receptor (beta chain) was recorded in a study of neoadjuvant anti-PD-1 for oral cavity cancer (dated by TCRdb to the early 2020s). General notes on the study: Three to four biweekly doses of nivolumab at 3 mg/kg were mostly administered to patients before curative-intent surgical resection. A fourth nivolumab dose was given around day 43 to patients without progression, and definitive surgical resection was performed in those patients on days 50-56. Under RECIST 1.1, patients with complete response, partial response or stable disease were classed as responders, and patients with progression were classed as non-responders. There were roughly 11 patients in the parent correlative cohort, and the response rate was roughly 34%.

The research as a whole found: Higher pretreatment blood Treg/Th17 ratios correlated with both higher pretreatment blood TCRbeta clonality and lower post-treatment tumor TCRbeta clonality. Only a few patients per response group were included in the TCR analyses, and the authors called for validation in larger cohorts. Within PBMCs, T cell clonality (Gini index) was significantly higher in non-responders than responders after neoadjuvant nivolumab.

For deep sequencing, each PBMC sample was run in six replicates, with libraries mostly built from 400 to 550 ng of input genomic DNA. The immunoSEQ hsTCRbeta kit was used to prepare TCRbeta libraries according to the manufacturer's instructions. An Illumina NovaSeq 6000 S4 flow cell was used to sequence the final libraries, which had first been combined to 3 nM. In the original analysis: The immunoSEQ Analyzer was used for raw data preprocessing and quality control. The analysis was limited to productive rearrangements, and each clonotype was defined by a unique CDR3 amino acid sequence. Repertoire clonality was estimated as the Gini-Simpson index, which was calculated using the R package tcR. Gini indices were compared with Student's t test, and associations with tumor size change were assessed by Pearson correlation. This is the immuneACCESS table as TCRdb keeps it, with only in-frame sequences that have V and J called. A part of the clones is gone; compared with another copy, unresolved V genes explain less than half, and the rest is unexplained. That table furnishes V, J and clone size, whereas the DNA furnished D and trimming. The sample table contains around 81,000 clones; only one count was recorded for roughly 80% of them. 2.5% to 3.5% of the sample is held by the ten biggest clonotypes.

What the time point label conveys for this sample: before neoadjuvant nivolumab. The patients had newly diagnosed stage II-IVA oral cavity squamous cell carcinoma and had not received any prior systemic or radiation treatment. The cohort consisted of patients with HPV-negative, locally advanced oral cavity squamous cell carcinoma. No culture maintenance or expansion was done, as the peripheral blood mononuclear cells went straight to analysis. Samples came from a longitudinal correlative study of a single-arm phase II trial of neoadjuvant nivolumab in oral cavity squamous cell carcinoma. Subject-matched pre- and post-treatment PBMCs and tumors from three responders and three non-responders were subjected to genomic DNA-based TCRbeta sequencing. Peripheral blood mononuclear cells were collected once before nivolumab treatment and again after treatment, at the time of surgery. The Maxwell RSC DNA from Cells kit was used to extract genomic DNA from PBMCs.

Notes on this clone: Its antigen target is currently unknown. Base-call qualities are not available, and no considerably larger clone is one nucleotide away.

The sequencing used PBMCs, collected before nivolumab (anti-PD-1) treatment. This TCR was recovered from a person between 40 and 79 years old with oral cavity squamous cell carcinoma.

The DNA is as follows: TGTGCCAGCAGTGAAGCAGAGGGGCAGCCCCAGCATTTT. The encoded protein is CASSEAEGQPQHF. The V and J genes are TRBV6-1 and TRBJ1-5; the D gene is possibly TRBD1, with 5 bases matching. The germline V gene specifies MNHNS as CDR1 and SASEGT as CDR2. V is reduced by 0 bases and J by 7 bases, leaving a spacing of 7 bases between them. The CDR3 runs 13 amino acids, cysteine and phenylalanine included. The sequence is cut down to CDR3 DNA, 39 bases in frame from base 1.